The clone carrying this TCR beta chain is a singleton in its sample. The method was immunoSEQ multiplex PCR; TCRdb's version includes in-frame clones alone and lacks a portion of them. This table has some 2.3 million clones, 80% to 95% appearing once. V was clipped by 0 bases and J by 3 bases, with 12 bases between them. Germline loops: CDR1 LGHNA, CDR2 YSLEER. This CDR3 comprises 15 residues. The sample belongs to a study of shared clonotypes between healthy human individuals. Study as a whole: Per donor, CD8 memory used one plate, CD8 naive used two, CD4 memory used three and CD4 naive used three.

Sequencing was performed on naive CD4+ T cells from PBMCs. Subset: CD45RA+ positively selected. This TCR derives from a man between 18 and 29 years old in good health. Some clones in this sample may be carry-over from other donors' samples. This chain links TRBV4-3 with TRBJ2-7; D is uncertain. The chain's CDR3 is CASSQEKGHFYEQYF. The CDR3 nucleotides are TGCGCCAGCAGCCAAGAGAAAGGGCACTTCTACGAGCAGTACTTC.